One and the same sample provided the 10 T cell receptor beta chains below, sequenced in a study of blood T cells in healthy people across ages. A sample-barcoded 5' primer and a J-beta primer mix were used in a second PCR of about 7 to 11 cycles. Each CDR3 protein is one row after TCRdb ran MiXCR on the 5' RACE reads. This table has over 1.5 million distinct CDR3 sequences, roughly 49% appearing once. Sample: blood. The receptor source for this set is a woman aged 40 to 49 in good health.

The DNA of the CDR3 is TGCAGTGCAAAAGACAGGGGGCGTCTTGGCTATGGCTACACCTTC. Translated: CSAKDRGRLGYGYTF. The chain recombines TRBV20-1 with TRBJ1-2, with 10 bases fitting TRBD1. V was clipped by 6 bases and J by 4 bases; unmatched bases: 11. The length of the CDR3 is 15 residues. Germline loops: CDR1 DFQATT, CDR2 SNEGSKA (reference sequence).

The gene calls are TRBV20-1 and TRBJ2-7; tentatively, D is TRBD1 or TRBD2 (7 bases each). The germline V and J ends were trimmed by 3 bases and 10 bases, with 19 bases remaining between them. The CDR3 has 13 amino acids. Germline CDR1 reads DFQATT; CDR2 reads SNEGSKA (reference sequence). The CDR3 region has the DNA TGCAGTGCTAGCCCGGGGGGAACAGGGGCCCAGTACTTC. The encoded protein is CSASPGGTGAQYF.

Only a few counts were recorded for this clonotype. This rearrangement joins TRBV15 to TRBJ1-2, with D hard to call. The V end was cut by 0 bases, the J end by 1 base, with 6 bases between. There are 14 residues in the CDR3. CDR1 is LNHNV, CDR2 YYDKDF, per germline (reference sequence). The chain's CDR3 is CATSRDSVNYGYTF. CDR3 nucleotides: TGTGCCACCAGCAGAGATTCAGTTAACTATGGCTACACCTTC.

CDR3 sequence (DNA): TGTGCCAGTACCCTGGATCGCAGGGGGCCGGGAAAGTACTTC. Amino acids: CASTLDRRGPGKYF. The rearrangement uses TRBV7-2 and TRBJ2-4; 8 positions match TRBD1. This CDR3 spans 14 amino acids. The germline V gene encodes CDR1 SGHTA and CDR2 FQGNSA. Unmatched junction bases numbered 18, after V lost 9 bases and J lost 14 bases.

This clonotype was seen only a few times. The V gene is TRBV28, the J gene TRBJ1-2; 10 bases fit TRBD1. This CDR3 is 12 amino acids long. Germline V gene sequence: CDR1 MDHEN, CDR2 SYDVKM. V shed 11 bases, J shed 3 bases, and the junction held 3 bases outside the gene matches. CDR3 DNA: TGTGCCGTAGGACAGGGGGACTATGGCTACACCTTC. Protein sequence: CAVGQGDYGYTF.

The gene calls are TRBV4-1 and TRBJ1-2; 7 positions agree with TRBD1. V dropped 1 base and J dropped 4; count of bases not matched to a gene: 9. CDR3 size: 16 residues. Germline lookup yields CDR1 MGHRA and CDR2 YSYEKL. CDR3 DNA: TGCGCCAGCAGCCAAGGGGAGGGCAGGGGGGCCTATGGCTACACCTTC. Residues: CASSQGEGRGAYGYTF.

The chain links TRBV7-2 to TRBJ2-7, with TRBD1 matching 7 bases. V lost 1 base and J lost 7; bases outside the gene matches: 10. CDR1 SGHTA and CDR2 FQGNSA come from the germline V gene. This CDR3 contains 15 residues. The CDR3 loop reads CASSLGGTEYNEQYF. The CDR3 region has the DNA TGTGCCAGCAGCTTAGGAGGGACAGAATACAATGAGCAGTACTTC.

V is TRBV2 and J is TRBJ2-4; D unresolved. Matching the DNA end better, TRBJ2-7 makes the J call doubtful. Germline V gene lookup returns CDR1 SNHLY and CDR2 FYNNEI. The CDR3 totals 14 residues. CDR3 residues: CASSETKTVYEQYF. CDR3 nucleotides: TGTGCCAGCAGTGAAACTAAAACGGTCTACGAGCAGTACTTC.

CDR3 amino acids: CASSYSGGPGATQYF. The DNA for the CDR3 is TGCGCCAGCAGCTATAGCGGGGGCCCGGGCGCTACGCAGTATTTT. The chain combines TRBV5-1 with TRBJ2-3; 9 nucleotides align to TRBD2. V shed 3 bases and J 8 bases; nucleotides not matched to a gene: 10. Germline CDR1 reads SGHRS; CDR2 reads YFSETQ. This CDR3 is built from 15 residues.

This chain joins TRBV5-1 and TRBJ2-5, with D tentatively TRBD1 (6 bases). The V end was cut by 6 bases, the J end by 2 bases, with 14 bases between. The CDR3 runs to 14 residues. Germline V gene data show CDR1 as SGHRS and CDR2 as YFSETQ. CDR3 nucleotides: TGCGCCAGCACCGTCAGGGGTGGACAAGAGACCCAGTACTTC. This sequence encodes CASTVRGGQETQYF.